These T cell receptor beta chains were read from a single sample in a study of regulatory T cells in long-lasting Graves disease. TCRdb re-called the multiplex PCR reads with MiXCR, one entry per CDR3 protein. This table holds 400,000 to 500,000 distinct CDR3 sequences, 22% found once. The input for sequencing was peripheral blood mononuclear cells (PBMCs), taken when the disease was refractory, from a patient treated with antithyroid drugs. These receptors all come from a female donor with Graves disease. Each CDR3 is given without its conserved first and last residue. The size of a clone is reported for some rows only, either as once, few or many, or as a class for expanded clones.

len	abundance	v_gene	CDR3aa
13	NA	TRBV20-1	SARQDRGGTDTQY
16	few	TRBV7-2	ASSLGTGTGGMRYGYT
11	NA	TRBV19	ASTLQTNTEAF
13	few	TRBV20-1	SARDDRVIPYEQY
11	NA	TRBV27	ASSLVRGWGYT
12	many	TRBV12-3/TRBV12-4	ASSFAGGAQPLH
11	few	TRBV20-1	SALGEGKGEAF
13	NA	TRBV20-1	SARGGTGEIVGYT
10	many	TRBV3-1	ASSLEAETQY
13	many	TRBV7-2	ASSSHPGLQETQY
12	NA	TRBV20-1	SARLSYSNQPQH
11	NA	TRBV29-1	SVRQDPYTEAF
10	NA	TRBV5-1	ASRQVNTEAF
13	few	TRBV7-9	ASSSGRGSYNEQF
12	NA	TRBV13	ASSSGLVGYEQH
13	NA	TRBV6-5	ASSYSGGLRYGYT
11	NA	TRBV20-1	SLLWGDTMVAF
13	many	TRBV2	ASSELARDPRELF
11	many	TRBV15	ATSSESGETQY
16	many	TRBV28	ASSSGDRVTPIEYEQY
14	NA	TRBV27	ASSPRWTSSYNEQF
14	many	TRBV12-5	ASGLALQGWGEKLF
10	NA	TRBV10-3	ATRGGVDGYT
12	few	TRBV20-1	SAIPRQDWGGYT
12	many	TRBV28	ASSLEGDNSPLH
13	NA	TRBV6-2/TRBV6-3	ASSDFGGAIDEQY
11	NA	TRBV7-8	ASSRGAPTEAF
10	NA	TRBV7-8	ASSLVAGTQY
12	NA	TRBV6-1	ASSEGSGGRPQH
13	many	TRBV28	ASSPTGDGTGELF
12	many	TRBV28	ASRGADLNQPQH
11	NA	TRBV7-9	ASGASGSLEQY
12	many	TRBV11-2	ASSPERVAYGYT
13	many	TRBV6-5	ASSYKYYSNQPQH
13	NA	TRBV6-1	ASSPSGSRGEIQY
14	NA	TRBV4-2	ASSQDRGGDGYEQY
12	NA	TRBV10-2	ASSKDRVNQPQH
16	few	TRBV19	ASSIGGGGGDSNQPQH
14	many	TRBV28	ASSLGGALVGGKAF
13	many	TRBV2	ASSGRGTVNEKLF
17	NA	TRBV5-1	ASMLAQEGTGGANYGYT
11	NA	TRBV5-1	ASSLEGSKGYT
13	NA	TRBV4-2	ASSQPTGQGGSQY
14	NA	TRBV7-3	ASSLNGLAGANVLT
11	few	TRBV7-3	AGSFEMNTEAF
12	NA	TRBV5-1	ASSLAGTDTEAF
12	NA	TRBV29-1	SVEGGTGSTEAF